This passage covers 31 T cell receptor beta chains from one sample sequenced in a study of blood T cell repertoires in COVID-19. The method was immunoSEQ multiplex PCR; TCRdb's version includes in-frame clones alone and lacks a portion of them. The data hold some 230,000 clones, with 70% to 85% observed a single time. What was sequenced was PBMCs or T cells enriched from blood (not recorded which). These TCRs come from a man aged 40-50 years who had recovered from COVID-19.

The table lists this clone with many counts. The DNA of the CDR3 is TGTGCCAGCAGTTCCCACCTTATAGCGGGGAGCTCCTACGAGCAGTACTTC. The encoded protein is CASSSHLIAGSSYEQYF. The genes are TRBV28 and TRBJ2-7; 8 bases map to TRBD2. The CDR3 length is 17 residues. Germline assignment: CDR1 MDHEN and CDR2 SYDVKM. The junction had 11 bases not matched to a gene; V was cut back by 4 bases and J by 0 bases.

The chain links TRBV6-1 to TRBJ1-1; D gene uncertain. This CDR3 is 17 amino acids long. Germline CDR1 reads MNHNS; CDR2 reads SASEGT. The V and J ends lost 1 base and 5 bases respectively, with 20 bases between them. CDR3 sequence reads: CASSEVAGSLGGTEAFF. DNA for the CDR3: TGTGCCAGCAGTGAAGTCGCCGGGAGCCTGGGTGGGACTGAAGCTTTCTTT.

The chain employs TRBV18 and TRBJ2-1, with a possible D match to TRBD1 (6 bases). Germline loops: CDR1 KGHSH, CDR2 LQKENI. The CDR3 is made up of 14 amino acids. With 4 bases removed from V and 4 bases from J, the gap between germline ends came to 11 bases. CDR3 sequence (DNA): TGTGCCAGCTCACTGACAGGAATATACAATGAGCAGTTCTTC. This sequence encodes CASSLTGIYNEQFF.

This chain connects TRBV27 to TRBJ2-2; 9 nucleotides align to TRBD2. The V segment lost 8 bases and the J segment 5 bases; nucleotides outside the gene matches: 9. From germline, CDR1 is MNHEY and CDR2 SMNVEV (reference sequence). The CDR3 covers 15 residues. CDR3 loop: CASGPGSGRTGELFF. The CDR3 coding sequence is TGTGCCAGCGGCCCTGGCAGCGGGAGGACCGGGGAGCTGTTTTTT.

The rearrangement uses TRBV3-1 (or the pseudogene TRBV3-2) and TRBJ2-1; 13 bases match TRBD2. Trimming cost V 4 bases and J 7 bases; bases outside gene matches: 10. The CDR3 covers 17 residues. From germline, CDR1 is LGHDT and CDR2 YNNKEL (reference sequence). The CDR3 loop reads CASSRTSGGYKGNEQFF. The CDR3 DNA follows: TGTGCCAGCAGCCGGACTAGCGGGGGTTACAAGGGGAATGAGCAGTTCTTC.

V is TRBV5-6 and J is TRBJ1-1; 8 bases match TRBD1. V was clipped by 3 bases and J by 0 bases; unmatched bases: 1. Germline CDR1 is SGHDT and CDR2 is YYEEEE. This CDR3 is 14 amino acids long. The chain's CDR3 is CASSSTGVNTEAFF. The CDR3 coding sequence is TGTGCCAGCAGCTCGACAGGGGTGAACACTGAAGCTTTCTTT.

J is TRBJ1-2 and V is TRBV5-4; D is perhaps TRBD1 (5 bases). Trimming cost V 5 bases and J 2 bases, with 13 bases left between them. Germline assignment: CDR1 SGHNT and CDR2 YYREEE (reference sequence). This CDR3 is built from 14 residues. The CDR3 loop reads CASRDYGANYGYTF. DNA of the CDR3: TGTGCCAGCAGGGATTATGGGGCAAACTATGGCTACACCTTC.

This clone came up once. The chain couples TRBV14 to TRBJ2-3, with 10 bases lining up with TRBD2. V was clipped by 0 bases and J by 4 bases; unmatched bases: 13. The CDR3 contains 19 residues. CDR1 and CDR2 (germline): SGHDN, FVKESK. CDR3 loop: CASSQELLLLAGEADTQYF. CDR3 DNA sequence: TGTGCCAGCAGCCAAGAATTGCTGCTGCTAGCGGGAGAGGCAGATACGCAGTATTTT.

V gene TRBV29-1 combines with J gene TRBJ1-3; no clear D. V was cut by 6 bases and J by 0 bases, with 6 bases left in between. The CDR3 is made up of 12 amino acids. Germline V CDR1 and CDR2: SQVTM, ANQGSEA. The CDR3 sequence is CSVGYSGNTIYF. CDR3 nucleotides: TGCAGCGTGGGCTACTCTGGAAACACCATATATTTT. Full variable domain (rest looked up from reference TRBV29-1 and TRBJ1-3): SAVISQKPSRDICQRGTSLTIQCQVDSQVTMMFWYRQQPGQSLTLIATANQGSEATYESGFVIDKFPISRPNLTFSTLTVSNMSPEDSSIYLCSVGYSGNTIYFGEGSWLTVV.

The genes are TRBV7-3 and TRBJ2-5; no firm D call. Trimming took off 4 bases at V and 5 bases at J, with 8 bases between the two ends. Germline V gene sequence: CDR1 SGHTA, CDR2 FQGTGA. The CDR3 is 12 amino acids. CDR3 sequence (DNA): TGTGCCAGCAGCTCCTCCCGGGAGACCCAGTACTTC. Amino acid sequence: CASSSSRETQYF.

The chain joins TRBV20-1 to TRBJ1-1, with D perhaps matching TRBD1 (5 bases). Germline lookup yields CDR1 DFQATT and CDR2 SNEGSKA (reference sequence). This CDR3 has 13 amino acids. V lost 3 bases to trimming and J lost 4 bases, with 12 bases between them. The CDR3 region is CSASIMGGTEAFF. CDR3 in DNA: TGCAGTGCTAGTATAATGGGGGGCACTGAAGCTTTCTTT.

This clone appeared a single time. The chain couples TRBV30 to TRBJ2-5, with 12 bases identical to TRBD1. Germline V lookup: CDR1 GTSNPN, CDR2 SVGIG (reference sequence). The CDR3 has 14 amino acids. V shed 4 bases, J shed 7 bases, and the junction held 7 bases outside the gene matches. The CDR3 loop reads CAWNPGQGAGTQYF. For the CDR3, the DNA is TGTGCCTGGAACCCGGGACAGGGGGCGGGGACCCAGTACTTC.

The chain employs TRBV9 and TRBJ1-2; weak D call: TRBD1 (6 bases). The CDR3 length is 16 residues. The V end was cut by 0 bases, the J end by 4 bases, with 16 bases between. The germline V gene has CDR1 SGDLS and CDR2 YYNGEE. For the CDR3, the DNA is TGTGCCAGCAGCGTAGTCCAGGGGAATATAGCCTATGGCTACACCTTC. Protein sequence: CASSVVQGNIAYGYTF. Together with reference TRBV9 and TRBJ1-2, the CDR3 gives the full variable domain: DSGVTQTPKHLITATGQRVTLRCSPRSGDLSVYWYQQSLDQGLQFLIQYYNGEERAKGNILERFSAQQFPDLHSELNLSSLELGDSALYFCASSVVQGNIAYGYTFGSGTRLTVV.

Notes on this clone: Additional DNA sequences in this sample encode the identical CDR3. V is TRBV19 and J is TRBJ2-2, with D uncertain. V lost 1 base and J 2 bases, leaving 5 bases between the germline ends. The CDR3 length is 14 residues. Germline-derived CDR1 and CDR2 are LNHDA and SQIVND (reference sequence). The CDR3 is CASSIGLNTGELFF. CDR3 sequence (DNA): TGTGCCAGTAGTATAGGACTTAACACCGGGGAGCTGTTTTTT.

This chain links TRBV27 with TRBJ2-2; possibly TRBD1 for D (6 bases). The CDR3 loop spans 16 amino acids. The germline V gene encodes CDR1 MNHEY and CDR2 SMNVEV (reference sequence). V gave up 1 base and J gave up 1 base, with 10 bases separating them. This CDR3 reads CASSLYEGVNTGELFF. The CDR3 nucleotides read TGTGCCAGCAGTTTATATGAGGGGGTGAACACCGGGGAGCTGTTTTTT.

The chain links TRBV5-1 to TRBJ2-3, with 9 bases aligning to TRBD2. This CDR3 has 14 amino acids. Germline CDR1 reads SGHRS; CDR2 reads YFSETQ. Trimming removed 6 bases from V and 2 bases from J; junction bases left unmatched: 4. CDR3 sequence: CASTLAGYTDTQYF. In DNA, the CDR3 is TGCGCCAGCACGCTAGCGGGGTACACAGATACGCAGTATTTT.

This clone appeared once. The chain is built from TRBV7-2 and TRBJ2-2; TRBD2 matches at 8 bases. The CDR3 loop spans 15 amino acids. V lost 5 bases and J lost 6; bases outside the gene matches: 8. Per germline, CDR1 SGHTA and CDR2 FQGNSA. CDR3 DNA: TGTGCCAGCAGCCGGGGGGGGCAGGGGCCCGGGGAGCTGTTTTTT. Encoded protein: CASSRGGQGPGELFF.

This chain uses TRBV28 with TRBJ1-5, with TRBD1 identical over 7 bases. The V segment lost 3 bases and the J segment 6 bases; nucleotides outside the gene matches: 5. CDR1 MDHEN and CDR2 SYDVKM come from the germline V gene. The CDR3 length is 14 residues. CDR3 in DNA: TGTGCCAGCAGTTTGCAAACAGGGGTTCAGCCCCAGCATTTT. Translated, it gives CASSLQTGVQPQHF.

V is TRBV28 and J is TRBJ1-2; a weak D match, TRBD1 (5 bases). Germline V gene sequence: CDR1 MDHEN, CDR2 SYDVKM. This CDR3 is built from 16 residues. V was shortened by 6 bases and J by 8 bases, with 25 bases between the two germline ends. The CDR3 nucleotides read TGTGCCAGCAGCAGAAGTAACGTTGGGGGGACGAGCGGCTACACCTTC. Protein sequence: CASSRSNVGGTSGYTF.

The chain combines TRBV25-1 with TRBJ1-1, with unresolved D. This CDR3 has 14 amino acids. Germline values: CDR1 MGHDK, CDR2 SYGVNS. V lost 4 bases and J 5 bases, leaving 14 bases between the germline ends. CDR3 DNA sequence: TGTGCCAGCAGTGCTCCGTCTGTGAGGACTGAAGCTTTCTTT. This gives the protein CASSAPSVRTEAFF.

The J gene is TRBJ2-7, the V gene TRBV10-2, with TRBD2 matching 8 bases. CDR3 length: 14 amino acids. CDR1 WSHSY and CDR2 SAAADI come from the germline V gene. Trimming took 6 bases from V and 0 from J; bases not matched to a gene: 4. DNA of the CDR3: TGCGCCAGCAGGGCTAGCGGGCACTCCTACGAGCAGTACTTC. It codes for CASRASGHSYEQYF.

This sequence joins TRBV29-1 and TRBJ1-2; 9 bases line up with TRBD1. Germline assignment: CDR1 SQVTM and CDR2 ANQGSEA. Trimming at V came to 6 bases and at J to 6 bases, leaving 8 bases not matched to a gene. The CDR3 runs 13 residues. Here the CDR3 DNA reads TGCAGCGTCGGCCGGGACAGGGAGGATGGCTACACCTTC. It codes for CSVGRDREDGYTF.

V is TRBV30 and J is TRBJ1-2; 9 nucleotides agree with TRBD1. The germline V gene encodes CDR1 GTSNPN and CDR2 SVGIG (reference sequence). The CDR3 covers 14 residues. V trimming: 4 bases; J trimming: 1 base; junction bases outside the gene matches: 4. DNA of the CDR3: TGTGCCTGGACCCCGGACAGGGGTAACTATGGCTACACCTTC. It yields the protein CAWTPDRGNYGYTF.

The gene calls are TRBV6-5 and TRBJ1-5, with 8 bases matching TRBD1. Trimming at V came to 6 bases and at J to 5 bases, leaving 9 bases not matched to a gene. The CDR3 covers 15 residues. CDR1 is MNHEY, CDR2 SVGAGI, per germline. DNA for the CDR3: TGTGCCAGCAGCAACCTAGACAGGGGTTATCAGCCCCAGCATTTT. Translated, it gives CASSNLDRGYQPQHF.

The J gene is TRBJ2-5, the V gene TRBV24-1, with 9 nucleotides matching TRBD2. The junction had 12 bases not matched to a gene; V was cut back by 6 bases and J by 2 bases. CDR1 is KGHDR and CDR2 is SFDVKD in the germline V gene. This CDR3 is built from 17 residues. The CDR3 DNA is TGTGCCACCAGTACACAAGCGGGGGGCCTTCGGCAAGAGACCCAGTACTTC. Amino acids: CATSTQAGGLRQETQYF.

V is TRBV9 and J is TRBJ1-2; D ambiguous. Germline V gene data show CDR1 as SGDLS and CDR2 as YYNGEE. The germline V and J ends were trimmed by 4 bases and 4 bases, with 8 bases remaining between them. This CDR3 contains 12 residues. CDR3 in DNA: TGTGCCAGCAGCCGGGAGGGCTATGGCTACACCTTC. Its translation is CASSREGYGYTF.

The rearrangement links TRBV7-2 to TRBJ2-1; 8 bases map to TRBD2. The CDR3 is 16 residues long. The germline gives CDR1 SGHTA, CDR2 FQGNSA. With V trimmed by 1 base and J by 5 bases, 7 bases remained unmatched. The CDR3 DNA reads TGTGCCAGCAGCTTAGACGGGGGGGGCCGAAACAATGAGCAGTTCTTC. Its translation: CASSLDGGGRNNEQFF.

The V gene is TRBV7-8, the J gene TRBJ1-1; D is unclear. Germline values: CDR1 SGHVS, CDR2 FQNEAQ. CDR3 length: 15 amino acids. Trimming cost V 5 bases and J 2 bases, with 15 bases left between them. The chain's CDR3 is CASSPGSTFNTEAFF. The CDR3 DNA reads TGTGCCAGCAGCCCCGGGTCTACATTTAACACTGAAGCTTTCTTT.

This chain uses TRBV6-1 with TRBJ2-7; tentative D call: TRBD2 (6 bases). The V gene lost 2 bases and the J gene lost 2 bases, with 13 bases spanning the gap. The germline gives CDR1 MNHNS, CDR2 SASEGT. This CDR3 has 15 residues. The CDR3 DNA reads TGTGCCAGCAGTGAAAATTGGGGCGGGGCCTACGAGCAGTACTTC. Translating gives CASSENWGGAYEQYF.

The V and J genes are TRBV28 and TRBJ2-1; 9 bases line up with TRBD2. Germline CDR1 is MDHEN and CDR2 is SYDVKM. The CDR3 runs 15 residues. V lost 1 base and J lost 5; bases outside the gene matches: 3. The CDR3 DNA reads as TGTGCCAGCAGTTTATTGCGGGGGGGCCACAATGAGCAGTTCTTC. Amino acids: CASSLLRGGHNEQFF.

The chain has TRBV30 and TRBJ1-3; 8 bases are shared with TRBD1. This CDR3 comprises 13 residues. The germline V gene encodes CDR1 GTSNPN and CDR2 SVGIG (reference sequence). V lost 2 bases, J lost 7 bases, and 4 bases stayed unmatched. CDR3 sequence (DNA): TGTGCCTGGAGTAATAACAGGGGGAACACCATATATTTT. Translated: CAWSNNRGNTIYF.